This T cell receptor (beta chain) is from a study of T cells after yellow fever vaccination. Study background: For low cell numbers, libraries were made with SMART-Seq v4 Ultra Low Input.

This clonotype was detected ten times or more. The 5'RACE template-switching step produced TCR cDNA and added a universal primer site and UMIs. Using its own MiXCR run on the 5' RACE reads, TCRdb lists one record per CDR3 protein. The table lists about 500,000 distinct CDR3 sequences, around a sixth of them singletons. The V gene lost 3 bases and the J gene lost 2 bases, with 15 bases spanning the gap. The germline V gene encodes CDR1 LNHNV and CDR2 YYDKDF (reference sequence). This CDR3 contains 16 residues. The chain recombines TRBV15 with TRBJ2-3, with D perhaps TRBD2 (6 bases). This TCR was recovered from a man aged 18 to 30 who received the YFV17D yellow fever vaccine. This specimen consisted of PBMCs, obtained about 5 days after the first yellow fever vaccination. For the CDR3, the DNA is TGTGCCACCAGCAGCTCTGGAGGGCAGCTCACAGATACGCAGTATTTT. This sequence encodes CATSSSGGQLTDTQYF.